These 3 T cell receptor beta chains were all obtained from the same sample, sequenced in a study of siplizumab effects on memory and regulatory T cells. Some clones are missing from TCRdb's copy, which holds only in-frame ones; the method was immunoSEQ multiplex PCR. The sample consists of approximately 94,000 clones, roughly 93% of them appearing once. Sequencing was performed on CD8+ T cells sorted from blood. These receptors were taken from a human donor in good health.

DNA for the CDR3: TGTGCCAGCAGCTTGGTCCTGGAGACAGATACGCAGTATTTT. This translates into CASSLVLETDTQYF. The J gene is TRBJ2-3, the V gene TRBV5-6; D unresolved. Trimming removed 0 bases at V and 3 bases at J, with 8 bases between. The V gene's germline CDR1 is SGHDT and CDR2 YYEEEE. CDR3 size: 14 residues. The whole variable domain, remainder taken from reference TRBV5-6 and TRBJ2-3, is DAGVTQSPTHLIKTRGQQVTLRCSPKSGHDTVSWYQQALGQGPQFIFQYYEEEERQRGNFPDRFSGHQFPNYSSELNVNALLLGDSALYLCASSLVLETDTQYFGPGTRLTVL.

The sample holds one count of this clone. The chain is built from TRBV5-6 and TRBJ2-3; 8 nucleotides match TRBD2. CDR3 length: 15 amino acids. V was clipped by 4 bases and J by 2 bases; unmatched bases: 6. The germline CDR1 and CDR2 sequences are SGHDT and YYEEEE. CDR3 residues: CASSQLADLTDTQYF. The CDR3 nucleotides read TGTGCCAGCAGCCAACTAGCGGACCTCACAGATACGCAGTATTTT.

The genes are TRBV2 and TRBJ2-7, with 11 bases lining up with TRBD1. This CDR3 has 15 residues. From germline, CDR1 is SNHLY and CDR2 FYNNEI. After removal of 7 bases from V and 0 bases from J, the junction contained 5 bases not matched to a gene. The CDR3 DNA sequence: TGTGCCAGCAAGGGACAGGGGGTCCTCTCCTACGAGCAGTACTTC. This codes for CASKGQGVLSYEQYF.